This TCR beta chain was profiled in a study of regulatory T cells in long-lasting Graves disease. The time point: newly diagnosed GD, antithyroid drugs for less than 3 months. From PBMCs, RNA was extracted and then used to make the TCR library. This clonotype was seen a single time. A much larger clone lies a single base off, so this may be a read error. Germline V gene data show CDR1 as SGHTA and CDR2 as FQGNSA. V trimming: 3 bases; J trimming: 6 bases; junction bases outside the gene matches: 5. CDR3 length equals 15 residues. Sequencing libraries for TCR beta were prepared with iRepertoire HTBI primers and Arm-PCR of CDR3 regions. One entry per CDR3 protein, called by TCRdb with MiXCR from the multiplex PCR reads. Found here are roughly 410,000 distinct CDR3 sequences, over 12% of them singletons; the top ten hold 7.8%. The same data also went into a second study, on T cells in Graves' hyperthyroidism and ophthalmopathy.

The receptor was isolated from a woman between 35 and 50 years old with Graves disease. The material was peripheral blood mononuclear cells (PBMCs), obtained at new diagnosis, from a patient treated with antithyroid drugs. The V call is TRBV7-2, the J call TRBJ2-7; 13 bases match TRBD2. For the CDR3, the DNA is TGTGCCAGCAGCTTCCGCGGGACTAGCGGGACCGAGCAGTACTTC. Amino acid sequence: CASSFRGTSGTEQYF.